Listed here are 31 T cell receptor beta chains from one sample, sequenced in a study of post-analysis software for immune sequencing data (dated by TCRdb to the mid-2010s). What the study reported, not specific to this receptor: Roughly 5 TRBV segments, including TRBV5-6, TRBV5-1 and TRBV20-1, were significantly more frequent in patients than controls.

These receptors have no identified antigens. Library preparation was by PCR. Instrument used: Illumina HiSeq 2500. To reduce PCR and sequencing biases, unique molecular identifiers were incorporated into the TCR beta cDNA libraries. TCRdb redid the processing of the public reads, applying fastp at Q25 and MiXCR, and retained in-frame beta chains. Rows are combined by CDR3 protein, so each entry shows the most common genes and DNA. Within this sample are fewer than 850,000 distinct CDR3 sequences, with about 43% of them counted one time only. The ten largest account for roughly 5% of the sample. Sequenced: blood. These TCRs come from a girl between 10 and 17 years old with multiple sclerosis.

The rearrangement joins TRBV20-1 to TRBJ2-7; D is perhaps TRBD1 or TRBD2 (7 bases each). The germline V and J ends were trimmed by 5 bases and 7 bases, with 24 bases remaining between them. The CDR3 totals 15 residues. In germline, CDR1 is DFQATT, CDR2 SNEGSKA (reference sequence). The CDR3 coding sequence is TGCAGTGCTGTCAGGGGGGGAGGGCTAGGAAATGAGCAGTACTTC. Protein sequence: CSAVRGGGLGNEQYF.

The CDR3 DNA follows: TGTGCCAGCAGCCTCTACCGGGCTGGGGACGAGCAGTACTTC. This translates into CASSLYRAGDEQYF. The chain carries TRBV6-5 and TRBJ2-5, with D unclear. The J call is doubtful: the DNA matches TRBJ2-7 better. CDR3 length: 14 residues. Germline values: CDR1 MNHEY, CDR2 SVGAGI.

The V and J genes are TRBV7-8 and TRBJ2-2; D remains ambiguous. CDR1 is SGHVS and CDR2 is FQNEAQ in the germline V gene. The CDR3 has 15 amino acids. V gave up 5 bases and J gave up 4 bases, with 14 bases separating them. For the CDR3, the DNA is TGTGCCAGCAGCCGAGGAGCGCCGTTCACCGGGGAGCTGTTTTTT. This translates into CASSRGAPFTGELFF.

This clonotype was seen only a few times. This chain joins TRBV15 and TRBJ2-1, with TRBD2 identical over 11 bases. CDR3 length: 16 amino acids. Germline loops: CDR1 LNHNV, CDR2 YYDKDF (reference sequence). V dropped 5 bases and J dropped 6; count of bases not matched to a gene: 9. CDR3 region: CATSGRLAGTVNEQFF. CDR3 sequence (DNA): TGTGCCACCAGCGGAAGACTAGCGGGAACGGTCAATGAGCAGTTCTTC.

This chain connects TRBV25-1 to TRBJ1-4; the D is unclear. V was shortened by 3 bases and J by 5 bases, with 4 bases between the two germline ends. The CDR3 sequence is 12 residues long. Germline V gene data show CDR1 as MGHDK and CDR2 as SYGVNS. CDR3 coding DNA: TGTGCCAGCAGTGACTGGAATGAAAAACTGTTTTTT. Amino acid sequence: CASSDWNEKLFF.

The rearrangement uses TRBV29-1 and TRBJ2-1; TRBD1 matches at 10 bases. Per the germline V gene, CDR1 is SQVTM and CDR2 is ANQGSEA. V shed 3 bases and J 9 bases; nucleotides not matched to a gene: 5. This CDR3 spans 13 amino acids. The CDR3 nucleotides read TGCAGCGTTGATCCGGGACAGGGGATTGAGCAGTTCTTC. Translating gives CSVDPGQGIEQFF.

This clonotype was seen only a few times. The chain combines TRBV27 with TRBJ2-7; tentative D call: TRBD1 (7 bases). Germline loops: CDR1 MNHEY, CDR2 SMNVEV (reference sequence). This CDR3 has 15 amino acids. The ends were cut back, 3 bases at V and 3 bases at J, with 15 bases in the middle. CDR3 coding DNA: TGTGCCAGCAGTTTTTCCCGACAGGGAGGCTACGAGCAGTACTTC. It encodes CASSFSRQGGYEQYF.

The gene calls are TRBV28 and TRBJ1-2; D perhaps matches TRBD1 (5 bases). This CDR3 has 15 amino acids. Germline CDR1 is MDHEN and CDR2 is SYDVKM. V shed 4 bases and J shed 4 bases, with 16 bases lying between them. The CDR3 sequence: CASSSAGLRGYGYTF. Written as DNA, the CDR3 is TGTGCCAGCAGTTCAGCAGGGCTCCGAGGCTATGGCTACACCTTC.

The rearrangement joins TRBV10-3 to TRBJ2-5; 9 bases map to TRBD2. The J call may be mistaken, given a closer DNA end match to TRBJ2-7. The CDR3 is 14 amino acids. In germline, CDR1 is ENHRY, CDR2 SYGVKD. In nucleotides, the CDR3 is TGTGCCATCAGTGCTGTAGCGGGAGAGTACGAGCAGTACTTC. It yields the protein CAISAVAGEYEQYF.

The chain joins TRBV4-2 to TRBJ1-1; unclear D gene. CDR1 LGHNA and CDR2 YNFKEQ come from the germline V gene. V lost 0 bases, J lost 4 bases, and 6 bases lay in between. The CDR3 extends over 13 amino acids. As DNA, the CDR3 is TGTGCCAGCAGCCAAGATTGGGGCACTGAAGCTTTCTTT. Encoded protein: CASSQDWGTEAFF.

This clonotype has a handful of counts. The CDR3 DNA reads TGCAGCGTGCTAGTGGTCGGCTACGAGCAGTACTTC. Residues: CSVLVVGYEQYF. The rearrangement joins TRBV29-1 to TRBJ2-7; D call uncertain. The CDR3 extends over 12 amino acids. Germline CDR1 reads SQVTM; CDR2 reads ANQGSEA. Trimming took 6 bases from V and 3 from J, leaving 12 bases between them.

The V and J genes are TRBV12-3 or TRBV12-4 and TRBJ1-1; no definite D call. The CDR3 runs to 14 residues. The V end was cut by 4 bases, the J end by 1 base, with 10 bases between. CDR3 sequence reads: CASSSGLTNTEAFF. CDR3 nucleotides: TGTGCCAGCAGTTCGGGATTGACGAACACTGAAGCTTTCTTT.

The chain joins TRBV5-1 to TRBJ1-1; 9 nucleotides match TRBD1. The CDR3 has 16 amino acids. The junction had 6 bases not matched to a gene; V was cut back by 2 bases and J by 1 base. Germline CDR1 SGHRS, CDR2 YFSETQ. The DNA of the CDR3 is TGCGCCAGCAGCTTAACTCCGGGACAGGGGAACACTGAAGCTTTCTTT. Its translation is CASSLTPGQGNTEAFF.

V gene TRBV29-1 combines with J gene TRBJ2-5; D not certain. Germline V gene lookup returns CDR1 SQVTM and CDR2 ANQGSEA. There are 12 residues in the CDR3. Trimming stripped 4 bases from V and 2 bases from J, with 8 bases between. The DNA of the CDR3 is TGCAGCGTTGTTTCGGTTCAAGAGACCCAGTACTTC. Residues: CSVVSVQETQYF.

A few counts support this clonotype. J is TRBJ2-7 and V is TRBV12-3 or TRBV12-4, with TRBD2 matching 11 bases. The end of the DNA fits TRBJ2-5 better, so the J call may be wrong. The CDR3 is 16 amino acids. The chain's CDR3 is CASSLALAGGGETQYF. The DNA of the CDR3 is TGTGCCAGCAGTTTAGCTCTAGCGGGAGGAGGGGAGACCCAGTACTTC.

Only a few counts were recorded for this clonotype. The chain combines TRBV7-2 with TRBJ1-4, with unresolved D. The CDR3 extends over 14 amino acids. Germline V gene sequence: CDR1 SGHTA, CDR2 FQGNSA. V dropped 1 base and J dropped 8 bases, with 11 bases sitting between them. CDR3 residues: CASSLVAGDEKLFF. DNA of the CDR3: TGTGCCAGCAGCTTAGTTGCAGGAGACGAAAAACTGTTTTTT.

The V call is TRBV24-1, the J call TRBJ1-2; D remains ambiguous. Germline CDR1 KGHDR, CDR2 SFDVKD. The CDR3 runs 15 residues. V lost 2 bases to trimming and J lost 4 bases, with 13 bases between them. The CDR3 DNA sequence: TGTGCCACCAGTGATTCTCGACGGTCTTCCTATGGCTACACCTTC. Protein sequence: CATSDSRRSSYGYTF.

This clonotype came up a few times. The rearrangement links TRBV25-1 to TRBJ1-2; 9 bases are shared with TRBD1. Trimming removed 4 bases from V and 6 bases from J; junction bases left unmatched: 9. Germline CDR1 is MGHDK and CDR2 is SYGVNS. CDR3 length: 15 residues. CDR3 bases: TGTGCCAGCAGTGGAAACAGGGGGCTTCGGGATGGCTACACCTTC. Translation gives CASSGNRGLRDGYTF.

This clonotype was counted between two and nine times. This chain joins TRBV13 and TRBJ2-7, with 7 bases that match TRBD1. The CDR3 is 16 residues long. Trimming took 4 bases from V and 0 from J; bases not matched to a gene: 9. Germline V gene sequence: CDR1 PRHDT, CDR2 FYEKMQ (reference sequence). As DNA, the CDR3 is TGTGCCAGCAGCTCTCCCTTAGGGGGCAGCTCCTACGAGCAGTACTTC. Amino acids: CASSSPLGGSSYEQYF.

The chain uses TRBV5-1 and TRBJ2-1; D is perhaps TRBD2 (6 bases). The CDR3 length is 13 residues. The V and J ends lost 5 bases and 9 bases respectively, with 15 bases between them. Germline loops: CDR1 SGHRS, CDR2 YFSETQ. CDR3 protein: CASRTGTSGEQFF. The CDR3 nucleotides are TGCGCCAGCAGGACCGGGACTTCGGGTGAGCAGTTCTTC. Full variable domain (outside the CDR3, taken from reference TRBV5-1 and TRBJ2-1): KAGVTQTPRYLIKTRGQQVTLSCSPISGHRSVSWYQQTPGQGLQFLFEYFSETQRNKGNFPGRFSGRQFSNSRSEMNVSTLELGDSALYLCASRTGTSGEQFFGPGTRLTVL.

This chain joins TRBV15 and TRBJ2-1; a weak D match, TRBD2 (5 bases). The V gene lost 0 bases and the J gene lost 5 bases, with 14 bases spanning the gap. Germline-derived CDR1 and CDR2 are LNHNV and YYDKDF (reference sequence). The CDR3 is 16 residues long. For the CDR3, the DNA is TGTGCCACCAGCAGAGATCTTAGCGTTGGCAACAATGAGCAGTTCTTC. It yields the protein CATSRDLSVGNNEQFF.

The chain combines TRBV13 with TRBJ1-1; D uncertain. Germline V gene lookup returns CDR1 PRHDT and CDR2 FYEKMQ (reference sequence). V gave up 3 bases and J gave up 4 bases, with 12 bases separating them. CDR3 length equals 14 residues. CDR3 DNA: TGTGCCAGCAGCTTCGGTAGGAGGGTCACTGAAGCTTTCTTT. Its protein is CASSFGRRVTEAFF. Full variable domain (rest looked up from reference TRBV13 and TRBJ1-1): AAGVIQSPRHLIKEKRETATLKCYPIPRHDTVYWYQQGPGQDPQFLISFYEKMQSDKGSIPDRFSAQQFSDYHSELNMSSLELGDSALYFCASSFGRRVTEAFFGQGTRLTVV.

This clonotype was found a few times. The chain couples TRBV20-1 to TRBJ2-1; TRBD2 might be the D (6 bases). The CDR3 loop spans 16 amino acids. Trimming stripped 0 bases from V and 5 bases from J, with 17 bases between. Germline V gene sequence: CDR1 DFQATT, CDR2 SNEGSKA (reference sequence). The CDR3 bases are TGCAGTGCTAGAGATGAGGAGGGGTTCGCCGACAATGAGCAGTTCTTC. Translated, it gives CSARDEEGFADNEQFF.

This clonotype turned up a few times. J is TRBJ1-5 and V is TRBV20-1; D gene ambiguous. CDR1 is DFQATT, CDR2 SNEGSKA, per germline (reference sequence). The CDR3 spans 12 residues. The V end lost 5 bases, the J end lost 2 bases, and 7 bases lay between the germline ends. CDR3 DNA: TGCAGTGCTGAAGGAGGCAATCAGCCCCAGCATTTT. The encoded protein is CSAEGGNQPQHF.

This chain links TRBV7-2 with TRBJ1-1; D unclear. This CDR3 has 15 residues. V was pared by 3 bases and J by 1 base, with 12 bases between. Germline V gene data show CDR1 as SGHTA and CDR2 as FQGNSA. CDR3 DNA: TGTGCCAGCAGCTTTACAACACTAACGAACACTGAAGCTTTCTTT. This encodes CASSFTTLTNTEAFF.

The rearrangement uses TRBV20-1 and TRBJ2-1; a possible D gene is TRBD2 (6 bases). The germline V and J ends were trimmed by 4 bases and 0 bases, with 10 bases remaining between them. The CDR3 has 14 amino acids. The V gene's germline CDR1 is DFQATT and CDR2 SNEGSKA (reference sequence). The CDR3 sequence is CSAIAESSYNEQFF. The CDR3 DNA reads as TGCAGTGCTATAGCGGAAAGCTCCTACAATGAGCAGTTCTTC.

This chain uses TRBV6-5 with TRBJ2-7, with 10 bases lining up with TRBD2. The CDR3 consists of 17 residues. The germline V gene encodes CDR1 MNHEY and CDR2 SVGAGI. The V and J ends lost 3 bases and 5 bases, in that order; junction bases with no gene match: 13. Written as DNA, the CDR3 is TGTGCCAGCAGTTATGAAGGAGATAGCGGGAGGATTGACGAGCAGTACTTC. Protein product: CASSYEGDSGRIDEQYF.

The chain recombines TRBV20-1 with TRBJ2-3; TRBD2 is a possible D gene (6 bases). CDR1 and CDR2 from the germline V gene are DFQATT and SNEGSKA (reference sequence). This CDR3 is 13 amino acids long. V was clipped by 5 bases and J by 9 bases, with 18 bases between them. CDR3 region: CSAWGWGEATQYF. The CDR3 bases are TGCAGTGCTTGGGGGTGGGGGGAAGCCACGCAGTATTTT.

This clonotype was picked up a small number of times. The V call is TRBV12-3 or TRBV12-4, the J call TRBJ1-4; D possibly corresponds to TRBD1 (5 bases). The V gene lost 6 bases and the J gene lost 8 bases, with 19 bases spanning the gap. This CDR3 is built from 15 residues. The CDR3 sequence is CASSPAWDSSEKLFF. The CDR3 DNA reads as TGTGCCAGCAGCCCGGCCTGGGACTCCTCGGAAAAACTGTTTTTT.

Worth noting for this clonotype: This may be a read error: a much more frequent sequence differs by one nucleotide. The rearrangement uses TRBV11-1 and TRBJ2-7, with 8 bases that match TRBD1. The CDR3 consists of 16 residues. The V segment lost 0 bases and the J segment 7 bases; nucleotides outside the gene matches: 11. Germline V gene sequence: CDR1 SGHAT, CDR2 FQDESV (reference sequence). This CDR3 is CASSLAPGQDFNEQYF. In nucleotides, the CDR3 is TGTGCCAGCAGCTTAGCCCCGGGACAGGACTTCAATGAGCAGTACTTC. Filled out from reference TRBV11-1 and TRBJ2-7, the complete variable domain reads EAEVAQSPRYKITEKSQAVAFWCDPISGHATLYWYRQILGQGPELLVQFQDESVVDDSQLPKDRFSAERLKGVDSTLKIQPAELGDSAMYLCASSLAPGQDFNEQYFGPGTRLTVT.

To note about this clonotype: One junction end does not reproduce the germline sequence, and a read error may be involved. The J gene is TRBJ2-7, the V gene TRBV28; D uncertain. The CDR3 has 12 residues. CDR1 MDHEN and CDR2 SYDVKM come from the germline V gene. CDR3 in DNA: TGTGCCGGCAGTCTTGACCCGACCGAGCAGTACTTC. Translating gives CAGSLDPTEQYF.